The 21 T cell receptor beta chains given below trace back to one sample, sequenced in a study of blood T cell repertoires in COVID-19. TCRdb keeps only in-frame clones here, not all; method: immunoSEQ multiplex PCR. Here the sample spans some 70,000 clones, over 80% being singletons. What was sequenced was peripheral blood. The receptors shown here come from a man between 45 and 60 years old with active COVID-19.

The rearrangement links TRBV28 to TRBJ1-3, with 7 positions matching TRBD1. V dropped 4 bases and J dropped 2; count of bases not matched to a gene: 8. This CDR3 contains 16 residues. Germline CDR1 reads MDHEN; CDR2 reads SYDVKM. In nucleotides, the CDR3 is TGTGCCAGCAGTTCGACAGGGCGAGGGGCTGGAAACACCATATATTTT. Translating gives CASSSTGRGAGNTIYF.

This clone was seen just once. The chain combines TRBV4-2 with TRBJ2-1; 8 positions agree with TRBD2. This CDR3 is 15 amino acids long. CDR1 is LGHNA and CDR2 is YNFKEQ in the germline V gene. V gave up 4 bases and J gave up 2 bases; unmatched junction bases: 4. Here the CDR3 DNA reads TGTGCCAGCAGCCCGCTAGCGGGTACCTACAATGAGCAGTTCTTC. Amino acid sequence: CASSPLAGTYNEQFF.

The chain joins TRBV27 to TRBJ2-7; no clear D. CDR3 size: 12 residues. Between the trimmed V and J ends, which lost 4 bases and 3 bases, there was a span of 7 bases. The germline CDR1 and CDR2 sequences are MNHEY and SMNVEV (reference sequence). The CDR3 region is CASSSQLYEQYF. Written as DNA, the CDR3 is TGTGCCAGCAGTTCCCAACTCTACGAGCAGTACTTC.

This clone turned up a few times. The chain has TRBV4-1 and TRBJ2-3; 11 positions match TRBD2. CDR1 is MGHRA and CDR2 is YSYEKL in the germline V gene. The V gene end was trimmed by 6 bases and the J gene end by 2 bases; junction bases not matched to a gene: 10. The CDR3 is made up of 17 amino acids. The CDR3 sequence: CASSPIMTSGITDTQYF. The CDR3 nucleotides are TGCGCCAGCAGTCCTATTATGACTAGCGGGATCACAGATACGCAGTATTTT.

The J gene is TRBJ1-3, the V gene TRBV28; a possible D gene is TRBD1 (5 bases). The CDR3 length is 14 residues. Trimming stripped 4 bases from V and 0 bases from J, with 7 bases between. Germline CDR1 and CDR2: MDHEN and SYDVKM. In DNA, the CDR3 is TGTGCCAGCAGTTCAGGGCCCTCTGGAAACACCATATATTTT. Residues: CASSSGPSGNTIYF.

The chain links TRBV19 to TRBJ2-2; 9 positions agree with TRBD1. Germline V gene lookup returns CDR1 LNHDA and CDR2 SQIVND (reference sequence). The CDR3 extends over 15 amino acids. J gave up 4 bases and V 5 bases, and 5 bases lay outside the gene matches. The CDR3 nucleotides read TGTGCCAGTAGTCCGGGGACAGGGATCACCGGGGAGCTGTTTTTT. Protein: CASSPGTGITGELFF. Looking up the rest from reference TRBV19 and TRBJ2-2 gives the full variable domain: DGGITQSPKYLFRKEGQNVTLSCEQNLNHDAMYWYRQDPGQGLRLIYYSQIVNDFQKGDIAEGYSVSREKKESFPLTVTSAQKNPTAFYLCASSPGTGITGELFFGEGSRLTVL.

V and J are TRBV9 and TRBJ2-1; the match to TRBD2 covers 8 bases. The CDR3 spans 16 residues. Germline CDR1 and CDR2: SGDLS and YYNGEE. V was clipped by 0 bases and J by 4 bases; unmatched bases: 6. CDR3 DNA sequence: TGTGCCAGCAGCGTAGGGGTCAGCGGGGGATACAATGAGCAGTTCTTC. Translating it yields CASSVGVSGGYNEQFF.

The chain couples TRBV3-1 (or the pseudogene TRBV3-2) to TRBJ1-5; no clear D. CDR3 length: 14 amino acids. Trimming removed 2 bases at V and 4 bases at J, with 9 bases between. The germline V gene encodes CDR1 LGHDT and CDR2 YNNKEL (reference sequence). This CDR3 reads CASSQSERNQPQHF. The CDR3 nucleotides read TGTGCCAGCAGCCAATCCGAGAGAAATCAGCCCCAGCATTTT.

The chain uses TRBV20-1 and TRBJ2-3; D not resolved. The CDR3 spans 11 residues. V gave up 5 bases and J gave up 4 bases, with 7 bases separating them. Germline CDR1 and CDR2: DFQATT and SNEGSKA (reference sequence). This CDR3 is CSALDSDTQYF. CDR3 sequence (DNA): TGCAGTGCTCTCGACTCAGATACGCAGTATTTT.

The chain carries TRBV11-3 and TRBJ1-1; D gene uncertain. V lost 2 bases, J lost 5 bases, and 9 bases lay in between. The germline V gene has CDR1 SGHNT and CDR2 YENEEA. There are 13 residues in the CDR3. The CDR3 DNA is TGTGCCAGCAGCTTAATGGGAGGGACTGAAGCTTTCTTT. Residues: CASSLMGGTEAFF.

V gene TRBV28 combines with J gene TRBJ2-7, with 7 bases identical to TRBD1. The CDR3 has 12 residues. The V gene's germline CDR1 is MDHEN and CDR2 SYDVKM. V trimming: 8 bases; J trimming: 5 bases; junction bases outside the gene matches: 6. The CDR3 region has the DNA TGTGCCAGCCAAACCACAGGGGACGAGCAGTACTTC. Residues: CASQTTGDEQYF.

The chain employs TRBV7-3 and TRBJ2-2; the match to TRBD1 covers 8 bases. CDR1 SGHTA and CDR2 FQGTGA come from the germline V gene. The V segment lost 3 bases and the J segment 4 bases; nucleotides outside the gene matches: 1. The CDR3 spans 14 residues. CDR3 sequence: CASSFTGGTGELFF. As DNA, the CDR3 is TGTGCCAGCAGCTTTACAGGGGGCACCGGGGAGCTGTTTTTT.

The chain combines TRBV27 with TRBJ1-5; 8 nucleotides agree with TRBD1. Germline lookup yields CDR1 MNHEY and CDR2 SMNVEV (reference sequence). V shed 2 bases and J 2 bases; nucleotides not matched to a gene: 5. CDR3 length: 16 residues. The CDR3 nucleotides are TGTGCCAGCAGTTTAAGGAGACAGGGGCGCAATCAGCCCCAGCATTTT. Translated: CASSLRRQGRNQPQHF.

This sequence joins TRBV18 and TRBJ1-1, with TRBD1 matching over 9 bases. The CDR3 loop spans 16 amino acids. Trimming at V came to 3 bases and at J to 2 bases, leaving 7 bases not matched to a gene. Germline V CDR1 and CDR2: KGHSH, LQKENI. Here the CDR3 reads CASSPRTGAGNTEAFF. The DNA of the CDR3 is TGTGCCAGCTCACCCAGGACAGGGGCGGGCAACACTGAAGCTTTCTTT.

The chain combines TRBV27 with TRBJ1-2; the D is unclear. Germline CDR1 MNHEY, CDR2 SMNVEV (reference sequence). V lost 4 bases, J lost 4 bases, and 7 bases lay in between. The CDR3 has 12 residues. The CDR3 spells CASSSSGYGYTF. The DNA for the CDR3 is TGTGCCAGCAGTTCCTCGGGCTATGGCTACACCTTC.

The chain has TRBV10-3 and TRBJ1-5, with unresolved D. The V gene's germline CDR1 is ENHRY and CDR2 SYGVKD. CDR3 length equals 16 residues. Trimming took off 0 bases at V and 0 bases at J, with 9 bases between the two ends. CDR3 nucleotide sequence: TGTGCCATCAGTGAGTCCCCCGGGGTTAGCAATCAGCCCCAGCATTTT. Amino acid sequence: CAISESPGVSNQPQHF.

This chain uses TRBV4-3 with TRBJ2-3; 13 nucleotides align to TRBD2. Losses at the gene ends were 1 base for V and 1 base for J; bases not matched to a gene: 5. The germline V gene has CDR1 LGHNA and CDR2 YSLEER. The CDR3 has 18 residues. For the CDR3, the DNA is TGCGCCAGCAGCCAAGGACTAGCGGGAGGTCCGGGCACAGATACGCAGTATTTT. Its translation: CASSQGLAGGPGTDTQYF.

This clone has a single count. CDR3 sequence (DNA): TGTGCCAGCAGCCTTACAGGGCCTAGTTCACCCCTCCACTTT. Its protein is CASSLTGPSSPLHF. The rearrangement joins TRBV28 to TRBJ1-6; maybe TRBD1 (6 bases). The germline gives CDR1 MDHEN, CDR2 SYDVKM. The CDR3 spans 14 residues. V was trimmed by 6 bases and J by 9 bases, leaving 15 bases between them. Together with reference TRBV28 and TRBJ1-6, the CDR3 gives the full variable domain: DVKVTQSSRYLVKRTGEKVFLECVQDMDHENMFWYRQDPGLGLRLIYFSYDVKMKEKGDIPEGYSVSREKKERFSLILESASTNQTSMYLCASSLTGPSSPLHFGNGTRLTVT.

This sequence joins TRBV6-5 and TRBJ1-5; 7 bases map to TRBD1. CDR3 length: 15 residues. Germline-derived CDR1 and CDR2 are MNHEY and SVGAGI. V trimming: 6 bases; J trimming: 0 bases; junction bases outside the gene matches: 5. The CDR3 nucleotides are TGTGCCAGCAGCCCCGGACAGGTTAGCAATCAGCCCCAGCATTTT. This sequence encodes CASSPGQVSNQPQHF.

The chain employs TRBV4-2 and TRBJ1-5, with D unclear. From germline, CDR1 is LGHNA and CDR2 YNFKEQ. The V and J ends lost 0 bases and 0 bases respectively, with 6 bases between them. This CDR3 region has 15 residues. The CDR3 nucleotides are TGTGCCAGCAGCCAAGATCGAGTTAGCAATCAGCCCCAGCATTTT. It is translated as CASSQDRVSNQPQHF.

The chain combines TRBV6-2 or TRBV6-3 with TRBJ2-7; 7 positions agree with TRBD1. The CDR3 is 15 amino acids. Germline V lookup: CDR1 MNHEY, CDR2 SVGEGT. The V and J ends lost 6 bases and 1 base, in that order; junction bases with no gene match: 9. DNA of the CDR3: TGTGCCAGCAGCATAACAGGGGCCCTTTCCTACGAGCAGTACTTC. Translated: CASSITGALSYEQYF.